This T cell receptor (beta chain) emerged from a study of blood T cells in healthy people across ages (dated by TCRdb to 2015 to 2017). Describing the broader study: In model experiments, roughly one uniquely barcoded TCR beta cDNA molecule per two T cells was captured by template switching. For two donors (one aged 18 to 30 and one aged 80 or older), the study analyzed two additional independent replicas of 1 million unique cDNA reads from the same blood draw. To avoid experimental bias, donors of different ages were randomly spread across the sequencing lanes. Four age groups were formed from the donors: young (average approximately 15 years), middle-aged (around 39), aged (approximately 60) and long-lived (roughly 88). Using deep sequencing normalized with unique cDNA molecular identifiers, the study measured how TCR beta repertoire diversity changes with age.

CDR1 is given as SGHRS and CDR2 as YFSETQ, both from the germline V gene. The CDR3 covers 14 residues, taking in both the cysteine and the phenylalanine. Just CDR3 DNA is preserved here, 42 bases in frame from base 1. Trimming removed 4 bases from V and 9 bases from J, leaving 14 bases between the germline ends. The donors were roughly 39 Caucasian individuals from Russia, aged roughly 6 to 100 years, who were systemically healthy. Each donor gave around 9.5 milliliters of peripheral blood, collected into EDTA-treated Vacutainer tubes. PBMCs were isolated by Ficoll-Paque density-gradient centrifugation, with at least 6.5 million obtained per sample. Total RNA, at least 6 micrograms per sample, was extracted from PBMCs with Trizol reagent. Naive CD45RAhigh/CD27high T cell percentages were measured by flow cytometry on a PBMC aliquot from every donor. The study at large found these results: There was a strong correlation between observed TCR beta diversity and the percentage of naive T cells measured by flow cytometry. Estimates of total diversity based on one million sequenced T cells were regarded as lower bounds and as underestimates. Conclusive comparison of naive and antigen-experienced compartments was prevented by the profiling of bulk unsorted PBMCs. Compared with the aged group, the long-lived group had more naive CD4+ T cells, fewer expanded clones and increased TCR diversity, a pattern suggesting age selection. As age increased, observed TCR beta diversity per million T cells dropped in a roughly linear way, and a significant reduction was already evident by age 40. Because donor CMV infection status was unknown, age-related changes in expanded clonotypes were potentially confounded.

On this clonotype: Its recognized antigen is unknown. Per-base qualities were not stored, and no clone one base away is much larger.

Library generation was performed with 5' RACE. The sequencing machine was an Illumina HiSeq 2500. A second PCR of roughly 7 to 11 cycles was performed with a sample-barcoded 5' primer and a J-beta primer mix. Each TCR beta cDNA molecule received a unique molecular identifier from a template-switch 5' adaptor carrying 12 random nucleotides. Each sample yielded at least 2.5 million CDR3-containing paired-end reads. First-strand cDNA synthesis was performed from all RNA using the Mint cDNA synthesis kit, with priming by a TRBC-specific oligonucleotide. Following uracil-DNA glycosylase treatment, all cDNA underwent a first 18-cycle PCR with the universal primers M1SS and BC2_uni_R. The authors' pipeline ran thus. Normalization of each sample was performed by random selection of 1 million high-quality reads, each carrying a distinct molecular identifier. Reads with shared molecular identifiers were discarded instead of being binned into consensus sequences. CDR3 identification, clonotype clustering and error correction used MiTCR with a Q25 quality threshold and the strictest error-elimination algorithm. Lower-bound total TCR beta diversity was estimated with a nonparametric unseen species model using Euler transformation. Clones were called with MiXCR by TCRdb after fastp trimmed the public reads at Q25, and only in-frame beta chains were retained. Rows merge per CDR3 protein into single entries with the most common DNA and genes. The V and J calls come from TCRdb's annotation, not from the publication. This sample holds approximately 940,000 distinct CDR3 sequences; under 50% were observed only once. The ten most abundant clones make up about an eighth of the sample.

The sequence derives from a man aged 25 to 40 in good health. The rearranged segments are TRBV5-1 and TRBJ1-6; the D gene remains uncertain. Sequenced material: blood. Here the CDR3 is given as CASSLGRLGSPLHF. The DNA reads as follows: TGCGCCAGCAGCCTTGGCCGTCTTGGTTCACCCCTCCACTTT.